Each of the 2 T cell receptor beta chains below was sequenced from the same sample in a study of cytomegalovirus exposure and HLA in healthy donors. 13 Jbeta primers and 60 Vbeta primers were used for the PCR. Measured with immunoSEQ multiplex PCR; TCRdb has only the in-frame clones, and not every one. Across about 72,000 clones, the top ten clones capture roughly 13% of the sample. The source material was PBMCs. The receptors shown here come from a middle-aged man in good health and CMV-seropositive.

DNA of the CDR3: TGTGCCAGCAACAAAGGGGGGGGGTACACCGGGGAGCTGTTTTTT. It specifies CASNKGGGYTGELFF. V and J are TRBV28 and TRBJ2-2; perhaps TRBD2 as D (7 bases). Germline CDR1 MDHEN, CDR2 SYDVKM. Trimming shortened V by 7 bases and J by 3 bases, and 15 bases separated the two germline ends. The CDR3 runs to 15 residues.

The V call is TRBV11-1, the J call TRBJ1-2; 10 bases line up with TRBD1. V shed 3 bases, J shed 7 bases, and the junction held 2 bases outside the gene matches. The CDR3 is 13 amino acids. The germline gives CDR1 SGHAT, CDR2 FQDESV (reference sequence). The CDR3 reads CASSLGQGSGYTF. The CDR3 DNA follows: TGTGCCAGCAGCTTGGGACAGGGGAGTGGCTACACCTTC.